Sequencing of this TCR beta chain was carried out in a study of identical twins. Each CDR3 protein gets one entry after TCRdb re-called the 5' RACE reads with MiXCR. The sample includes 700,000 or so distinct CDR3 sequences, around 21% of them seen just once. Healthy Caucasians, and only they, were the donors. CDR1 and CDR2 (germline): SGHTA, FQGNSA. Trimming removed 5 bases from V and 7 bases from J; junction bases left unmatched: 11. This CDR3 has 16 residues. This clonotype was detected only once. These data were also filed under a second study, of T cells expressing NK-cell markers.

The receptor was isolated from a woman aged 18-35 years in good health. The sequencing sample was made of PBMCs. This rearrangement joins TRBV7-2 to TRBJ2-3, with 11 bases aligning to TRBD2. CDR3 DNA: TGTGCCAGCAGCCCGCTAGCGGGAGGCCACGCCAATACGCAGTATTTT. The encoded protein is CASSPLAGGHANTQYF.